This TCR beta chain was captured in a study of cytomegalovirus exposure and HLA in healthy donors. Study-level findings and limits: Analysis performed later showed TCR beta chains linked to HLA being more clonally expanded than equally common others. At a 0.05 false discovery rate, a later analysis found about 17,000 TCR beta sequences to be associated with HLA alleles.

The PCR was carried out with 60 Vbeta primers and 13 Jbeta primers. The data were produced by immunoSEQ multiplex PCR, yet TCRdb's version contains in-frame clones alone and is incomplete. The data show 120,000 to 150,000 clones, 55% to 70% seen once. This CDR3 has 17 residues. V was pared by 3 bases and J by 4 bases, with 14 bases of the junction left unmatched. Germline lookup yields CDR1 SGDLS and CDR2 YYNGEE. For this clone: Its antigen is currently unknown.

The origin of this receptor is a woman in her 30s in good health and CMV-seropositive. The genes are TRBV9 and TRBJ1-2; 8 nucleotides align to TRBD1. The sample comprised PBMCs. The CDR3 loop reads CASSGQGKVAGAYGYTF. The CDR3 DNA follows: TGTGCCAGCAGCGGACAGGGGAAAGTCGCGGGAGCCTATGGCTACACCTTC. Full variable domain (remainder filled in from reference TRBV9 and TRBJ1-2): DSGVTQTPKHLITATGQRVTLRCSPRSGDLSVYWYQQSLDQGLQFLIQYYNGEERAKGNILERFSAQQFPDLHSELNLSSLELGDSALYFCASSGQGKVAGAYGYTFGSGTRLTVV.